This T cell receptor (beta chain) was documented in a study of blood T cell repertoires in COVID-19. Looking at the study overall: PBMCs, B-cell-depleted T cells, or T cells were the source of the cDNA or gDNA that made up the material.

Losses at the gene ends were 0 bases for V and 5 bases for J; bases not matched to a gene: 6. CDR3 length: 15 amino acids. Germline values: CDR1 SEHNR, CDR2 FQNEAQ (reference sequence). Per the original methods: Reference gene primer amplification in the assay estimated nucleated cell counts. Profiling relied on immunoSEQ multiplex PCR, and the TCRdb table lists in-frame clones only, not all of them. V and J calls and clone size are those listed in that table; D and trimming were worked out from the DNA. This table has tens of thousands of clones, 87% appearing once. The V call is TRBV7-9, the J call TRBJ2-5; 7 bases agree with TRBD2. Sequencing was performed on peripheral blood. This sequence originates from a male donor with acute or convalescent COVID-19. The CDR3 DNA reads TGTGCCAGCAGCTTAGCTTCGGGGGGTGCGGAGACCCAGTACTTC. Its protein product is CASSLASGGAETQYF.